The 7 T cell receptor beta chains below come from one sample, sequenced in a study of blood T cell repertoires in COVID-19. The repertoire was sequenced with immunoSEQ multiplex PCR; TCRdb's copy has only in-frame clones and lacks some. The sample yields around 100,000 clones, approximately 90% seen once. Sequencing input: peripheral blood. The source of these receptors is a man aged 45-65 years with active COVID-19.

This sequence joins TRBV19 and TRBJ2-1; D perhaps matches TRBD1 (6 bases). Germline V gene lookup returns CDR1 LNHDA and CDR2 SQIVND (reference sequence). V gave up 5 bases and J gave up 2 bases, with 10 bases separating them. CDR3 length: 14 amino acids. The CDR3 reads CASSRPGAYNEQFF. The CDR3 DNA reads as TGTGCCAGTAGTCGCCCAGGGGCCTACAATGAGCAGTTCTTC.

V is TRBV6-5 and J is TRBJ2-4, with a tentative D call TRBD1 (5 bases). Germline V gene sequence: CDR1 MNHEY, CDR2 SVGAGI. This CDR3 comprises 13 residues. Trimming removed 8 bases at V and 4 bases at J, with 12 bases between. CDR3 DNA sequence: TGTGCCAGCGGGGCTGGGCTAAAAAACATTCAGTACTTC. Protein product: CASGAGLKNIQYF.

The chain combines TRBV9 with TRBJ2-1; TRBD2 agrees at 10 bases. The CDR3 contains 18 residues. Germline V CDR1 and CDR2: SGDLS, YYNGEE. With V trimmed by 0 bases and J by 5 bases, 11 bases remained unmatched. The CDR3 DNA reads as TGTGCCAGCAGCGTAGCCTCTGGTAGCGGGAGGAGGAACAATGAGCAGTTCTTC. Protein product: CASSVASGSGRRNNEQFF. Full variable domain (missing parts from reference TRBV9 and TRBJ2-1): DSGVTQTPKHLITATGQRVTLRCSPRSGDLSVYWYQQSLDQGLQFLIQYYNGEERAKGNILERFSAQQFPDLHSELNLSSLELGDSALYFCASSVASGSGRRNNEQFFGPGTRLTVL.

The chain links TRBV19 to TRBJ1-4, with 7 bases aligning to TRBD1. J lost 1 base, V lost 5 bases, and 10 bases had no gene match. Looked up from germline, CDR1 is LNHDA and CDR2 is SQIVND (reference sequence). The CDR3 loop spans 17 amino acids. The CDR3 coding sequence is TGTGCCAGTAGTGCTTCAGGGGGGCGGAGAACTAATGAAAAACTGTTTTTT. Translation gives CASSASGGRRTNEKLFF.

The table lists this clone with a count of one. The chain uses TRBV19 and TRBJ2-4; 8 bases align to TRBD1. This CDR3 comprises 21 residues. Trimming at V came to 1 base and at J to 0 bases, leaving 17 bases not matched to a gene. Germline CDR1 reads LNHDA; CDR2 reads SQIVND (reference sequence). The CDR3 nucleotides read TGTGCCAGTAGTATAGTAGGGAACTCCAAGGGGACAGGTCTAGCCAAAAACATTCAGTACTTC. Translating it yields CASSIVGNSKGTGLAKNIQYF.

On this clone: Other DNA sequences in the same sample also yield this CDR3. The chain has TRBV6-5 and TRBJ1-1, with 9 bases fitting TRBD1. J gave up 5 bases and V 6 bases, and 7 bases lay outside the gene matches. The CDR3 is made up of 14 amino acids. Per the germline V gene, CDR1 is MNHEY and CDR2 is SVGAGI. This CDR3 is CASRGQGRFTEAFF. CDR3 nucleotide sequence: TGTGCCAGCAGGGGACAGGGTAGGTTTACTGAAGCTTTCTTT.

The chain links TRBV7-2 to TRBJ2-7; 11 nucleotides align to TRBD1. Germline CDR1 is SGHTA and CDR2 is FQGNSA. Trimming removed 2 bases from V and 0 bases from J; junction bases left unmatched: 3. The CDR3 has 16 amino acids. CDR3 residues: CASSLMGTGGSYEQYF. In nucleotides, the CDR3 is TGTGCCAGCAGCTTAATGGGGACAGGGGGCTCCTACGAGCAGTACTTC.